This entry lists 16 T cell receptor beta chains sequenced from one sample in a study of cytomegalovirus exposure and HLA in healthy donors. Amplification used 60 Vbeta primers and 13 Jbeta primers. Sequencing used immunoSEQ multiplex PCR; TCRdb keeps in-frame clones, though not all of them. Recorded here are 95,000 to 110,000 clones; the top ten clones represent roughly 3.5%. The sample consisted of PBMCs. These receptor sequences come from a man in his forties or fifties in good health and CMV-seronegative.

CDR3 protein: CASSLFPGGASYNEQFF. CDR3 bases: TGTGCCAGCAGCTTATTTCCCGGGGGGGCCTCCTACAATGAGCAGTTCTTC. This chain links TRBV13 with TRBJ2-1; TRBD2 matches 8 bases. The germline V gene encodes CDR1 PRHDT and CDR2 FYEKMQ (reference sequence). Trimming took 2 bases from V and 0 from J; bases not matched to a gene: 6. The CDR3 is made up of 17 amino acids.

The V gene is TRBV19, the J gene TRBJ1-1, with D unclear. Germline V gives CDR1 LNHDA, CDR2 SQIVND (reference sequence). Trimming stripped 3 bases from V and 7 bases from J, with 6 bases between. This CDR3 has 11 residues. DNA of the CDR3: TGTGCCAGTAGTATTTTATATGAAGCTTTCTTT. The encoded protein is CASSILYEAFF.

Concerning this clone itself: The identical CDR3 is also encoded by other nucleotide sequences in the sample. The V and J genes are TRBV27 and TRBJ1-6, with D hard to call. This CDR3 spans 13 amino acids. The germline V gene encodes CDR1 MNHEY and CDR2 SMNVEV (reference sequence). The V gene lost 5 bases and the J gene lost 8 bases, with 10 bases spanning the gap. The CDR3 reads CASSNRVYSPLHF. The CDR3 nucleotides are TGTGCCAGCAGTAATCGGGTCTATTCACCCCTCCACTTT.

The chain recombines TRBV6-5 with TRBJ2-7; 7 bases line up with TRBD1. CDR1 and CDR2 from the germline V gene are MNHEY and SVGAGI. J lost 2 bases, V lost 6 bases, and 4 bases had no gene match. The CDR3 length is 13 residues. The CDR3 region has the DNA TGTGCCAGCAGCACCGGGACAGCCTACGAGCAGTACTTC. Amino acids: CASSTGTAYEQYF.

The rearrangement joins TRBV2 to TRBJ2-3, with 9 bases that match TRBD2. Trimming removed 5 bases from V and 10 bases from J; junction bases left unmatched: 4. The CDR3 consists of 12 residues. Germline values: CDR1 SNHLY, CDR2 FYNNEI. This CDR3 reads CASSKLAGAQYF. The CDR3 DNA sequence: TGTGCCAGCAGTAAATTAGCGGGAGCGCAGTATTTT.

The chain employs TRBV19 and TRBJ1-5; 7 bases agree with TRBD1. The V segment lost 8 bases and the J segment 1 base; nucleotides outside the gene matches: 2. The CDR3 is 13 amino acids. Germline CDR1 and CDR2: LNHDA and SQIVND (reference sequence). Written as DNA, the CDR3 is TGTGCCAGTGCACAGGGGAGCAATCAGCCCCAGCATTTT. This gives the protein CASAQGSNQPQHF.

J is TRBJ2-3 and V is TRBV9; a weak D match, TRBD1 (5 bases). The length of the CDR3 is 15 residues. Germline loops: CDR1 SGDLS, CDR2 YYNGEE. The V gene lost 4 bases and the J gene lost 4 bases, with 16 bases spanning the gap. The CDR3: CASSTGGASADTQYF. The CDR3, as DNA: TGTGCCAGCAGCACAGGCGGAGCCAGCGCAGATACGCAGTATTTT.

The chain is built from TRBV6-4 and TRBJ1-5; 12 bases align to TRBD1. Germline CDR1 MRHNA, CDR2 SNTAGT. Trimming took 6 bases from V and 1 from J; bases not matched to a gene: 1. There are 15 residues in the CDR3. CDR3 nucleotides: TGTGCCAGCAGGGGACAGGGGGCGAGCAATCAGCCCCAGCATTTT. Amino acid sequence: CASRGQGASNQPQHF.

This chain links TRBV6-5 with TRBJ2-4, with no clear D. Germline V gene data show CDR1 as MNHEY and CDR2 as SVGAGI. V dropped 10 bases and J dropped 2 bases, with 18 bases sitting between them. The CDR3 has 15 residues. The CDR3 here is CATFSGAATKNIQYF. In DNA form, the CDR3 reads TGTGCCACCTTCTCCGGCGCGGCAACCAAAAACATTCAGTACTTC.

As regards this clone: This sample includes further DNA sequences coding for the same CDR3. The genes are TRBV19 and TRBJ1-1, with TRBD1 identical over 7 bases. The CDR3 has 15 residues. Germline assignment: CDR1 LNHDA and CDR2 SQIVND (reference sequence). V trimming: 6 bases; J trimming: 7 bases; junction bases outside the gene matches: 14. In DNA form, the CDR3 reads TGTGCCAGTAGACGACAGGGTAGTCCAAATATTGAAGCTTTCTTT. The encoded protein is CASRRQGSPNIEAFF.

J is TRBJ1-2 and V is TRBV28; 8 nucleotides match TRBD1. The germline V gene has CDR1 MDHEN and CDR2 SYDVKM. This CDR3 has 13 amino acids. The V gene end was trimmed by 7 bases and the J gene end by 3 bases; junction bases not matched to a gene: 4. CDR3 region: CASTLDRDYGYTF. The CDR3 DNA follows: TGTGCCAGCACCCTGGACAGGGACTATGGCTACACCTTC.

The chain links TRBV18 to TRBJ1-2; D is unresolved. There are 15 residues in the CDR3. V gave up 0 bases and J gave up 0 bases, with 8 bases separating them. Germline CDR1 and CDR2: KGHSH and LQKENI. The CDR3 reads CASSPPSTTNYGYTF. The CDR3 DNA sequence: TGTGCCAGCTCACCACCTTCCACAACTAACTATGGCTACACCTTC.

This rearrangement joins TRBV18 to TRBJ2-7; 12 bases align to TRBD2. The ends lost 0 bases at V and 0 bases at J; junction bases unmatched: 3. CDR1 KGHSH and CDR2 LQKENI come from the germline V gene. CDR3 size: 17 residues. The CDR3 DNA reads as TGTGCCAGCTCACCACCGACTAGCGGGGGAGGCTCCTACGAGCAGTACTTC. Translated, it gives CASSPPTSGGGSYEQYF. Supplemented by reference TRBV18 and TRBJ2-7, the full variable domain reads NAGVMQNPRHLVRRRGQEARLRCSPMKGHSHVYWYRQLPEEGLKFMVYLQKENIIDESGMPKERFSAEFPKEGPSILRIQQVVRGDSAAYFCASSPPTSGGGSYEQYFGPGTRLTVT.

The gene calls are TRBV18 and TRBJ2-1, with TRBD2 matching 9 bases. In germline, CDR1 is KGHSH, CDR2 LQKENI. The CDR3 totals 16 residues. V dropped 3 bases and J dropped 8; count of bases not matched to a gene: 11. CDR3 DNA: TGTGCCAGCTCACCTTTACGGCGGGGGGGCCTTTATGAGCAGTTCTTC. It specifies CASSPLRRGGLYEQFF.

The V and J genes are TRBV5-3 and TRBJ2-5; 7 nucleotides align to TRBD1. TRBV5-3 is annotated as an ORF whose role is uncertain. Germline trimming cut 2 bases from V and 5 bases from J; bases unmatched to any gene: 3. The CDR3 is 13 residues long. The CDR3 here is CARSFTGVETQYF. DNA for the CDR3: TGTGCCAGAAGCTTCACAGGGGTCGAGACCCAGTACTTC.

The chain recombines TRBV5-1 with TRBJ1-2; 11 bases are shared with TRBD1. V lost 3 bases and J lost 5; bases outside the gene matches: 3. Germline V CDR1 and CDR2: SGHRS, YFSETQ. The CDR3 is 14 amino acids. The CDR3 region is CASSYGTGGYGYTF. CDR3 DNA sequence: TGCGCCAGCAGCTACGGGACAGGGGGATATGGCTACACCTTC.